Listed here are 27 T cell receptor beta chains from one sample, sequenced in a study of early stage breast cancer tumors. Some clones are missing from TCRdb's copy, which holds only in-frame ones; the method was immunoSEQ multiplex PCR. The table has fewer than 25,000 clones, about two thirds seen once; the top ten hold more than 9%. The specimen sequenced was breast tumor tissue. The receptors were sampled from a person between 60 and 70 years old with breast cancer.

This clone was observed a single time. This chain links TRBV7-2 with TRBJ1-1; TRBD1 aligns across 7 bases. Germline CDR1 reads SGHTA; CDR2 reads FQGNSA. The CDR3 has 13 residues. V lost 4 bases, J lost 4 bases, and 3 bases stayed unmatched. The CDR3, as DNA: TGTGCCAGCAGCTCTCAGGGGGGCACTGAAGCTTTCTTT. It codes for CASSSQGGTEAFF.

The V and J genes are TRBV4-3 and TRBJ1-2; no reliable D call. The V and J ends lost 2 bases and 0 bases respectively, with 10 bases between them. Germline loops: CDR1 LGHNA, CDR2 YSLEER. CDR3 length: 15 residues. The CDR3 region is CASSQYRLTNYGYTF. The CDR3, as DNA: TGCGCCAGCAGCCAATATCGGTTGACTAACTATGGCTACACCTTC.

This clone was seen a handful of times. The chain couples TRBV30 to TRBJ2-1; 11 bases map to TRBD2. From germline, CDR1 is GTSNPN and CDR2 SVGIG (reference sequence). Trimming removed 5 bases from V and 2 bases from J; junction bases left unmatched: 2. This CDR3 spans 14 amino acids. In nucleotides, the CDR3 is TGTGCCTGGGTACTAGCGGGAGCCTACAATGAGCAGTTCTTC. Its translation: CAWVLAGAYNEQFF.

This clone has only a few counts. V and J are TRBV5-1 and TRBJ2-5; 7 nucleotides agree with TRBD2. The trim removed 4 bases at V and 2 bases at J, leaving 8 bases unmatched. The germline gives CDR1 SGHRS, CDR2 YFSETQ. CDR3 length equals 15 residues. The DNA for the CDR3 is TGCGCCAGCAGCCCGGGACTAACTCGTCAAGAGACCCAGTACTTC. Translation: CASSPGLTRQETQYF.

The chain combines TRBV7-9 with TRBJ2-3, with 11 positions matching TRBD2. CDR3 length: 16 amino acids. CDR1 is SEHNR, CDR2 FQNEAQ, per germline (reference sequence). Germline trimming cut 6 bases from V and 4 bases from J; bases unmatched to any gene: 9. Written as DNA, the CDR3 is TGTGCCAGCAGACCAAAGACTAGCGGGATACCAGATACGCAGTATTTT. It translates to CASRPKTSGIPDTQYF.

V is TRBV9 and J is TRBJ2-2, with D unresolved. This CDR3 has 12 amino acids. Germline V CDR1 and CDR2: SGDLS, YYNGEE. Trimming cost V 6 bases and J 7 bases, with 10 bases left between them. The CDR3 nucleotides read TGTGCCAGCACCGCCCTAGGCGGGGAGCTGTTTTTT. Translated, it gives CASTALGGELFF.

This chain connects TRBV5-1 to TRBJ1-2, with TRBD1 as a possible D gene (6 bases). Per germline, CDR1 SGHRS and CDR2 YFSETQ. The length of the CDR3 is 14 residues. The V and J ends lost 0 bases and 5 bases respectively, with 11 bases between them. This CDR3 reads CASSLEQGWYGYTF. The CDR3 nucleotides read TGCGCCAGCAGCTTGGAGCAGGGGTGGTATGGCTACACCTTC.

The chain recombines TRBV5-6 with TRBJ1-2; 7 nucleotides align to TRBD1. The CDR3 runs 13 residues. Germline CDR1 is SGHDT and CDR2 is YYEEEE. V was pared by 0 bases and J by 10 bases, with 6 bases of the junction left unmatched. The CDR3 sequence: CASSLALQGVYTF. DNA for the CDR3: TGTGCCAGCAGCTTGGCCCTTCAGGGGGTCTACACCTTC.

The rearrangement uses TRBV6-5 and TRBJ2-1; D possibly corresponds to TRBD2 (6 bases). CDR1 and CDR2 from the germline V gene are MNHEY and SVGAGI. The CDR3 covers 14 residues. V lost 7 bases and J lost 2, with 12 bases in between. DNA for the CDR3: TGTGCCAGCACCGACGGGGGTACCTACAATGAGCAGTTCTTC. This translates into CASTDGGTYNEQFF.

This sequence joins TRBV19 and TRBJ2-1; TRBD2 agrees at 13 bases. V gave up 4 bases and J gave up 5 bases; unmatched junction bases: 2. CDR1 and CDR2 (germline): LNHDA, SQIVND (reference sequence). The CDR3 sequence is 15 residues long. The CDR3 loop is CASSTGTSGDNEQFF. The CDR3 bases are TGTGCCAGTAGTACCGGGACTAGCGGGGACAATGAGCAGTTCTTC.

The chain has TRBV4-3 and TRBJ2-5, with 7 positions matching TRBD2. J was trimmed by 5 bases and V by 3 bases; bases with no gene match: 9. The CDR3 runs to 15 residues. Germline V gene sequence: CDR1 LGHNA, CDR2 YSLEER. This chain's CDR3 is CASSQDLREYETQYF. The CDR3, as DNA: TGCGCCAGCAGCCAGGACTTGCGGGAGTATGAGACCCAGTACTTC.

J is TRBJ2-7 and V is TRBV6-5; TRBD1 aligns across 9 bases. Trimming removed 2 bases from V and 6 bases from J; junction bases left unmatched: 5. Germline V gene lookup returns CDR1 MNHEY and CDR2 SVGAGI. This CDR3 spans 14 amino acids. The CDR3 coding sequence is TGTGCCAGCAGTTACGGGACAGGGTTATCCGAGCAGTACTTC. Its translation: CASSYGTGLSEQYF.

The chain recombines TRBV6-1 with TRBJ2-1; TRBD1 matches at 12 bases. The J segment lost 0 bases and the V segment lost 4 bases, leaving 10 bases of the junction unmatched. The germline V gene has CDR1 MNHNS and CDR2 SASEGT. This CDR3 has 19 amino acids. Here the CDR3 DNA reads TGTGCCAGCAGTGTCTGGGGACAGGGGGCTTCAAGCTCCTACAATGAGCAGTTCTTC. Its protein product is CASSVWGQGASSSYNEQFF.

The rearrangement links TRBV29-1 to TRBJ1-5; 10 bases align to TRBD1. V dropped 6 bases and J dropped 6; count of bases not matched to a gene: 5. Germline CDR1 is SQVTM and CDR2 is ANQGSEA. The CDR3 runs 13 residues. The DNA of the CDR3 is TGCAGCGTCCGACAGGGGGCGAGTCAGCCCCAGCATTTT. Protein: CSVRQGASQPQHF.

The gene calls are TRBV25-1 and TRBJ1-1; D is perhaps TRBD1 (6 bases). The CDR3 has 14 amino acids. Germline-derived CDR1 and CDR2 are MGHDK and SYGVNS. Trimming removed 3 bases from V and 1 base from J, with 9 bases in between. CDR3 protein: CASSDWGQNTEAFF. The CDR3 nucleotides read TGTGCCAGCAGTGATTGGGGGCAGAACACTGAAGCTTTCTTT.

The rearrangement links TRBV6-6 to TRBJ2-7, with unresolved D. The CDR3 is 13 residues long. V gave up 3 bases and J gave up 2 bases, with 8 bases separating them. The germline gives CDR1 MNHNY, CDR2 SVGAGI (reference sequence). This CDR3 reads CASSYGLAYEQYF. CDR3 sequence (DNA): TGTGCCAGCAGTTATGGTCTAGCCTACGAGCAGTACTTC.

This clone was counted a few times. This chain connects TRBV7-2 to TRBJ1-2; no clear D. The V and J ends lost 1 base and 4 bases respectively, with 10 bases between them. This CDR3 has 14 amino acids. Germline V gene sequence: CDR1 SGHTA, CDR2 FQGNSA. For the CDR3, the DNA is TGTGCCAGCAGCTTAGACGGCGGTTCCTATGGCTACACCTTC. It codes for CASSLDGGSYGYTF. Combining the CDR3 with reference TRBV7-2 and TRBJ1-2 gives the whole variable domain GAGVSQSPSNKVTEKGKDVELRCDPISGHTALYWYRQSLGQGLEFLIYFQGNSAPDKSGLPSDRFSAERTGGSVSTLTIQRTQQEDSAVYLCASSLDGGSYGYTFGSGTRLTVV.

This chain's CDR3 is CASSSRRWIAGGSSYEQYF. DNA for the CDR3: TGTGCCAGCAGTTCCCGAAGATGGATAGCGGGAGGGAGCTCCTACGAGCAGTACTTC. The chain employs TRBV27 and TRBJ2-7; 11 nucleotides align to TRBD2. With V trimmed by 4 bases and J by 0 bases, 14 bases remained unmatched. Germline V CDR1 and CDR2: MNHEY, SMNVEV (reference sequence). CDR3 length equals 19 residues.

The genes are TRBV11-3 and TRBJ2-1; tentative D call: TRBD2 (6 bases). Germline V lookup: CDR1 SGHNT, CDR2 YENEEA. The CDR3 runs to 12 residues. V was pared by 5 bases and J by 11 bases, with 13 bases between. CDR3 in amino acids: CASSGAGSKQFF. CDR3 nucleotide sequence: TGTGCCAGCAGCGGCGCGGGGTCCAAGCAGTTCTTC.

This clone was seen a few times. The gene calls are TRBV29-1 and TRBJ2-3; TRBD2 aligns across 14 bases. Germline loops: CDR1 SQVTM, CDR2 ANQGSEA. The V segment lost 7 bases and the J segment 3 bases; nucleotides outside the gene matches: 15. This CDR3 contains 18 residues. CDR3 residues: CSGLDGGTSGSITDTQYF. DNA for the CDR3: TGCAGCGGATTGGATGGTGGGACTAGCGGGAGTATAACAGATACGCAGTATTTT.

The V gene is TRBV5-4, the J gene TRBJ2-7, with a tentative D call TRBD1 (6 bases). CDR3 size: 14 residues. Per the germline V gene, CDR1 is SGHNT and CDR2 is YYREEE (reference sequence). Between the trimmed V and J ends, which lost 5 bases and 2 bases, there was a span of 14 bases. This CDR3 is CASSSRGSPYEQYF. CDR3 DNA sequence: TGTGCCAGCAGTTCTAGGGGGAGTCCCTACGAGCAGTACTTC.

CDR3 loop: CASSQAGTSAVKNEKLFF. The CDR3 nucleotides are TGCGCCAGCAGCCAAGCCGGGACATCCGCCGTCAAGAATGAAAAACTGTTTTTT. The rearrangement links TRBV4-3 to TRBJ1-4; possibly TRBD1 for D (6 bases). Germline CDR1 and CDR2: LGHNA and YSLEER. Between the trimmed V and J ends, which lost 1 base and 5 bases, there was a span of 20 bases. The CDR3 has 18 amino acids.

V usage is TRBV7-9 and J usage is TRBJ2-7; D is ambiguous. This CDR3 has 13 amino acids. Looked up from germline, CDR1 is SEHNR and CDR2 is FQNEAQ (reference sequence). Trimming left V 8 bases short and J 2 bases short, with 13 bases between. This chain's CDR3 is CASGGSQAYEQYF. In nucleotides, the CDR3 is TGTGCCAGCGGCGGAAGTCAAGCCTACGAGCAGTACTTC.

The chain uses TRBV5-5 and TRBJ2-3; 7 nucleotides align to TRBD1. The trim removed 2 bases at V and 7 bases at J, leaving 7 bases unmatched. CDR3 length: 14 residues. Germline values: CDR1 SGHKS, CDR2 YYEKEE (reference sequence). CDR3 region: CASSLQGNWNTQYF. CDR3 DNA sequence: TGTGCCAGCAGCTTACAGGGGAATTGGAATACGCAGTATTTT.

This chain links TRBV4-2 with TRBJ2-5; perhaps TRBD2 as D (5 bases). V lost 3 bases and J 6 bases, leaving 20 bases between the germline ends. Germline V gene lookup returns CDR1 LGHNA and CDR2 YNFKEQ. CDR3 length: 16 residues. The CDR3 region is CASSQISSSLTQTQYF. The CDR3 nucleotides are TGTGCCAGCAGCCAGATCTCTTCTAGCCTCACCCAGACCCAGTACTTC.

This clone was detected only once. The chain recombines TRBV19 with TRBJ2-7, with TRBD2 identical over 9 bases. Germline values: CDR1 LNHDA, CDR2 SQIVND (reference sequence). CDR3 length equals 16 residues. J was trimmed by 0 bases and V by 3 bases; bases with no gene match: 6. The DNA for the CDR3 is TGTGCCAGTAGTATCAGCGCTAGCGGGGACTCCTACGAGCAGTACTTC. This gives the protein CASSISASGDSYEQYF. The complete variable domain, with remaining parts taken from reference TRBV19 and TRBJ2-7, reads DGGITQSPKYLFRKEGQNVTLSCEQNLNHDAMYWYRQDPGQGLRLIYYSQIVNDFQKGDIAEGYSVSREKKESFPLTVTSAQKNPTAFYLCASSISASGDSYEQYFGPGTRLTVT.

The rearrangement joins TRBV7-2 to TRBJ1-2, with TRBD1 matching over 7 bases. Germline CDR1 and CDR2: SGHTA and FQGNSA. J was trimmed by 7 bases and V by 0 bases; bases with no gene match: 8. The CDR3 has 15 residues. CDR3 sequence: CASSLAKTGSGGYTF. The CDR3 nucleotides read TGTGCCAGCAGCTTAGCAAAGACAGGGTCGGGTGGCTACACCTTC.